Sequencing of this T cell receptor beta chain was carried out in a study of cytomegalovirus exposure and HLA in healthy donors. At the level of the study: Of some 360 genotyped donors, roughly 81% clustered with self-reported Caucasian donors. General observations from the study: In a later analysis, V- and J-gene trimming of beta chains associated with a DCLRE1C missense variant, replicated independently. More clonal expansion characterized HLA-associated TCR beta chains than equally common others in a later analysis.

The primer mix had 60 Vbeta and 13 Jbeta primers. Per the authors' pipeline: Among the unique TCR beta chains that a later analysis counted, about 79 million in all, approximately 12 million were shared. This table comes from immunoSEQ multiplex PCR, and its TCRdb copy is limited to in-frame clones, with some not included. Clone size and V and J calls were adopted from that table, with D and trimming inferred from the DNA. The sample has about 220,000 clones; about 80% are singletons. A remark on this clone: What it binds is not known. An end of the junction does not agree with germline; a read error may underlie this.

The sample was PBMCs. This TCR came from a man between 18 and 35 years old in good health and CMV-seronegative.

CDR3 residues: CASSLRLAPNERFF. CDR3 DNA: TGTGCCAGCAGCTTGAGACTAGCGCCAAATGAGCGGTTCTTC. This chain connects TRBV9 to TRBJ2-1, with TRBD2 identical over 8 bases. The CDR3 runs to 14 residues. Germline CDR1 SGDLS, CDR2 YYNGEE.